This T cell receptor beta chain was identified in a study of metastatic and nonmetastatic thyroid tumors. Study-wide context: The comparison covered peripheral blood and tumor or nodule tissue in malignant and benign thyroid patients. Regarding the study as a whole: Reportedly, malignant thyroid tumors had significantly higher TCR beta diversity than benign nodules, in blood and tumor.

Germline V gene sequence: CDR1 SGDLS, CDR2 YYNGEE. V shed 0 bases, J shed 3 bases, and the junction held 8 bases outside the gene matches. The CDR3 totals 16 residues. No patient received treatment before thyroid surgery. The sample holds many counts of this clone. Its specificity is not known. The authors' processing: In papillary thyroid cancer, a distant-metastasis classifier was built using CDR3 differences across clinicopathological groups. MiXCR re-clonotyped the PCR reads for TCRdb. What appears here as the V and J calls and clone size reflects TCRdb's work, not the paper's. This table has about 59,000 clones, roughly 16% appearing once.

Sequencing was performed on blood. This chain joins TRBV9 and TRBJ2-7; 8 bases match TRBD1. The sequence came from a male donor with papillary thyroid cancer or a benign thyroid nodule (not recorded which). Some clones in this sample may be carry-over from other donors' samples. The CDR3 here is CASSVGGIQGDYEQYF. CDR3 in DNA: TGTGCCAGCAGCGTAGGAGGTATACAGGGGGACTACGAGCAGTACTTC. The complete variable domain, with remaining parts taken from reference TRBV9 and TRBJ2-7, reads DSGVTQTPKHLITATGQRVTLRCSPRSGDLSVYWYQQSLDQGLQFLIQYYNGEERAKGNILERFSAQQFPDLHSELNLSSLELGDSALYFCASSVGGIQGDYEQYFGPGTRLTVT.